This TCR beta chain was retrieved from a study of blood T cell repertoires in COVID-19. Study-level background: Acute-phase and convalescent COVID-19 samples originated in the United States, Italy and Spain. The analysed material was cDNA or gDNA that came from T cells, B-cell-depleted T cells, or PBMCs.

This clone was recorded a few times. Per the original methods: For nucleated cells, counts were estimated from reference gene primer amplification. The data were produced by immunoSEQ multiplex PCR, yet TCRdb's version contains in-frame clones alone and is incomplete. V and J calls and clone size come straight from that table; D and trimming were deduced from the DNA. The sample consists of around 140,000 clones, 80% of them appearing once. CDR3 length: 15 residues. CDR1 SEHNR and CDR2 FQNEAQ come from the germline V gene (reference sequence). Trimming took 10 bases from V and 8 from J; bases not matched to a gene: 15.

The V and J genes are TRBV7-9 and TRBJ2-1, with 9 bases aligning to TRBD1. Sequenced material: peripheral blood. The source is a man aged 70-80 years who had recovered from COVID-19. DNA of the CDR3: TGTGCCACCCTCGGGGGACAGGGTATTTTCGATGAGCAGTTCTTC. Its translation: CATLGGQGIFDEQFF.